The 32 T cell receptor beta chains below all came from one sample that was sequenced in a study of blood T cell repertoires in COVID-19. TCRdb's table, derived via immunoSEQ multiplex PCR, lists solely in-frame clones and lacks some. The data hold 200,000 to 250,000 clones, with about 91% observed a single time. The specimen sequenced was peripheral blood. The receptor source for this set is a woman aged 40 to 49 with acute or convalescent COVID-19.

The chain links TRBV12-5 to TRBJ1-3; tentatively, D is TRBD1 (6 bases). The CDR3 runs 17 residues. V was pared by 5 bases and J by 0 bases, with 17 bases between. Germline CDR1 reads LGHNT; CDR2 reads FRNRAP. CDR3 sequence reads: CASGSGRGGLSGNTIYF. CDR3 in DNA: TGTGCTAGTGGTAGCGGCAGGGGAGGGCTCTCTGGAAACACCATATATTTT.

This chain joins TRBV2 and TRBJ1-2; TRBD1 matches at 11 bases. Germline loops: CDR1 SNHLY, CDR2 FYNNEI. This CDR3 contains 17 residues. V was clipped by 6 bases and J by 8 bases; unmatched bases: 17. The CDR3 loop reads CASSYQHPGQGGRGYTF. The DNA of the CDR3 is TGTGCCAGCAGCTATCAGCACCCGGGACAGGGGGGAAGGGGCTACACCTTC.

This clone was seen only a few times. The chain has TRBV11-2 and TRBJ2-3; 8 bases agree with TRBD2. CDR1 is SGHAT, CDR2 FQNNGV, per germline. The V and J ends lost 7 bases and 8 bases, in that order; junction bases with no gene match: 14. The CDR3 contains 15 residues. CDR3 region: CASTLPGSGGFTQYF. CDR3 coding DNA: TGTGCCAGCACCCTCCCCGGCAGCGGGGGATTTACGCAGTATTTT.

The chain couples TRBV9 to TRBJ1-2; 7 bases fit TRBD1. The CDR3 extends over 15 amino acids. CDR1 SGDLS and CDR2 YYNGEE come from the germline V gene. J lost 6 bases, V lost 1 base, and 9 bases had no gene match. This CDR3 reads CASSVTALQGHGYTF. The CDR3 DNA follows: TGTGCCAGCAGCGTAACGGCTCTACAGGGGCATGGCTACACCTTC.

This clone appeared a single time. This chain uses TRBV10-2 with TRBJ2-3; D gene uncertain. In germline, CDR1 is WSHSY, CDR2 SAAADI. Deletions cut 6 bases from V and 6 bases from J, with 13 bases between. The CDR3 runs to 13 residues. The CDR3 region has the DNA TGCGCCAGCAGCCAAAAATCTCAGGATACGCAGTATTTT. Its protein product is CASSQKSQDTQYF.

This chain links TRBV9 with TRBJ2-3, with no clear D. The V and J ends lost 0 bases and 4 bases respectively, with 9 bases between them. This CDR3 contains 14 residues. Germline V gene lookup returns CDR1 SGDLS and CDR2 YYNGEE. CDR3 bases: TGTGCCAGCAGCGTAGCCGGGTTTCCAGATACGCAGTATTTT. Amino acids: CASSVAGFPDTQYF.

This rearrangement joins TRBV3-1 (or the pseudogene TRBV3-2) to TRBJ2-5; TRBD2 matches 13 bases. Germline CDR1 and CDR2: LGHDT and YNNKEL (reference sequence). J lost 1 base, V lost 1 base, and 3 bases had no gene match. The CDR3 covers 17 residues. This CDR3 is CASSQAGLAGTQETQYF. CDR3 DNA: TGTGCCAGCAGCCAAGCGGGACTAGCGGGGACCCAAGAGACCCAGTACTTC.

This clone occurred once. This sequence joins TRBV25-1 and TRBJ2-3; 8 bases map to TRBD2. Trimming took 9 bases from V and 3 from J; bases not matched to a gene: 5. The germline V gene has CDR1 MGHDK and CDR2 SYGVNS. This CDR3 is built from 13 residues. The CDR3 DNA reads TGTGCCAGTCTGCGGGGGGCGACAGATACGCAGTATTTT. Translated: CASLRGATDTQYF.

V is TRBV9 and J is TRBJ1-3; tentatively, D is TRBD1 (6 bases). This CDR3 comprises 15 residues. From germline, CDR1 is SGDLS and CDR2 YYNGEE. Trimming removed 0 bases at V and 4 bases at J, with 11 bases between. CDR3 sequence: CASSVVGALGNTIYF. In DNA, the CDR3 is TGTGCCAGCAGCGTAGTGGGGGCGCTGGGAAACACCATATATTTT.

This rearrangement joins TRBV21-1 to TRBJ1-1. TRBV21-1 is deemed a pseudogene. The CDR3 totals 14 residues. Here the CDR3 reads CASSSKETNTEAFF. CDR3 DNA sequence: TGTGCCAGCAGCTCAAAGGAGACGAACACTGAAGCTTTCTTT.

This clone was observed once. The rearrangement joins TRBV6-5 to TRBJ1-6; D ambiguous. V was trimmed by 0 bases and J by 14 bases, leaving 17 bases between them. This CDR3 region has 15 residues. From germline, CDR1 is MNHEY and CDR2 SVGAGI. CDR3 sequence: CASSYSWERTVALHF. The CDR3 DNA sequence: TGTGCCAGCAGTTACTCATGGGAGAGGACCGTGGCCCTCCACTTT.

The chain couples TRBV19 to TRBJ2-1; 8 nucleotides line up with TRBD2. From germline, CDR1 is LNHDA and CDR2 SQIVND (reference sequence). CDR3 length: 15 amino acids. Unmatched junction bases numbered 5, after V lost 1 base and J lost 6 bases. The CDR3 here is CASSIGGGYFNEQFF. The CDR3 DNA reads TGTGCCAGTAGTATAGGCGGGGGGTACTTCAATGAGCAGTTCTTC.

The rearrangement links TRBV6-1 to TRBJ1-5; possible D gene TRBD1, 6 bases. CDR3 size: 16 residues. Germline V gives CDR1 MNHNS, CDR2 SASEGT. V was shortened by 4 bases and J by 1 base, with 14 bases between the two germline ends. This CDR3 is CASSALQGGSNQPQHF. As DNA, the CDR3 is TGTGCCAGCAGTGCTTTACAGGGTGGAAGCAATCAGCCCCAGCATTTT.

V gene TRBV4-1 combines with J gene TRBJ2-5; 9 bases line up with TRBD1. Germline CDR1 reads MGHRA; CDR2 reads YSYEKL. This CDR3 has 14 residues. J gave up 3 bases and V 4 bases, and 3 bases lay outside the gene matches. This CDR3 is CASSPRTGEETQYF. DNA for the CDR3: TGCGCCAGCAGCCCGAGGACAGGGGAAGAGACCCAGTACTTC.

The chain has TRBV5-5 and TRBJ2-7; tentative D call: TRBD1 (6 bases). Trimming removed 3 bases at V and 0 bases at J, with 10 bases between. Germline values: CDR1 SGHKS, CDR2 YYEKEE (reference sequence). The CDR3 is 14 amino acids. The CDR3 protein is CASSSPGVSYEQYV. In nucleotides, the CDR3 is TGTGCCAGCAGCTCCCCAGGGGTCTCCTACGAGCAGTACGTC.

The chain recombines TRBV19 with TRBJ2-5, with D possibly matching TRBD1 (6 bases). CDR3 size: 14 residues. CDR1 and CDR2 from the germline V gene are LNHDA and SQIVND (reference sequence). Trimming stripped 5 bases from V and 5 bases from J, with 15 bases between. CDR3 in DNA: TGTGCCAGTAGTTACTCACAGGGCCCTGAGACCCAGTACTTC. Translating gives CASSYSQGPETQYF.

The CDR3 bases are TGCAGCGTTGAAGACCAGGGAGGAGGGGAAAAACTGTTTTTT. Translation gives CSVEDQGGGEKLFF. The V and J genes are TRBV29-1 and TRBJ1-4; the D gene is possibly TRBD1 (5 bases). This CDR3 region has 14 residues. V lost 0 bases and J lost 8, with 13 bases in between. Looked up from germline, CDR1 is SQVTM and CDR2 is ANQGSEA. The complete variable domain, with remaining parts taken from reference TRBV29-1 and TRBJ1-4, reads SAVISQKPSRDICQRGTSLTIQCQVDSQVTMMFWYRQQPGQSLTLIATANQGSEATYESGFVIDKFPISRPNLTFSTLTVSNMSPEDSSIYLCSVEDQGGGEKLFFGSGTQLSVL.

The V and J genes are TRBV19 and TRBJ1-5; 7 bases fit TRBD1. Losses at the gene ends were 6 bases for V and 0 bases for J; bases not matched to a gene: 2. CDR1 is LNHDA and CDR2 is SQIVND in the germline V gene (reference sequence). The CDR3 runs 14 residues. The CDR3 reads CASRGTVSNQPQHF. The CDR3 DNA reads TGTGCCAGTAGGGGGACAGTTAGCAATCAGCCCCAGCATTTT.

The V gene is TRBV6-5, the J gene TRBJ2-1, with D maybe TRBD1 (6 bases). CDR3 length equals 15 residues. V was clipped by 5 bases and J by 4 bases, with 15 bases between them. The germline CDR1 and CDR2 sequences are MNHEY and SVGAGI. The DNA of the CDR3 is TGTGCCAGCAGTACTTCCGGGACAACTTACAATGAGCAGTTCTTC. It codes for CASSTSGTTYNEQFF.

CDR3 amino acids: CATSDSTGPQDIQYF. The CDR3 nucleotides are TGTGCCACCAGTGATTCCACAGGGCCCCAGGACATTCAGTACTTC. The chain employs TRBV24-1 and TRBJ2-4, with D tentatively TRBD1 (6 bases). The CDR3 totals 15 residues. The germline V gene encodes CDR1 KGHDR and CDR2 SFDVKD. Trimming pared 2 bases from V and 8 bases from J, leaving 15 bases between.

CDR3 sequence: CAIILTSGLLTDTQYF. The CDR3 coding sequence is TGTGCCATCATTCTGACTAGCGGGTTACTCACAGATACGCAGTATTTT. This chain joins TRBV10-3 and TRBJ2-3, with 10 bases fitting TRBD2. Germline CDR1 and CDR2: ENHRY and SYGVKD. The CDR3 is 16 amino acids. Trimming took 7 bases from V and 2 from J; bases not matched to a gene: 9.

The genes are TRBV10-3 and TRBJ1-5; the match to TRBD1 covers 11 bases. The CDR3 is made up of 15 amino acids. V lost 10 bases, J lost 6 bases, and 11 bases stayed unmatched. Germline V gives CDR1 ENHRY, CDR2 SYGVKD. The CDR3 spells CASKPGQGGGQPQHF. In DNA, the CDR3 is TGTGCCAGCAAACCGGGACAGGGGGGAGGTCAGCCCCAGCATTTT.

V and J are TRBV5-8 and TRBJ2-3; TRBD1 matches 7 bases. The ends lost 3 bases at V and 4 bases at J; junction bases unmatched: 2. The germline V gene has CDR1 SGHTS and CDR2 YDEGEE. The CDR3 consists of 13 residues. CDR3 sequence reads: CASSSQGADTQYF. CDR3 DNA: TGTGCCAGCAGCTCGCAGGGGGCAGATACGCAGTATTTT. Supplemented by reference TRBV5-8 and TRBJ2-3, the full variable domain reads EAGVTQSPTHLIKTRGQQATLRCSPISGHTSVYWYQQALGLGLQFLLWYDEGEERNRGNFPPRFSGRQFPNYSSELNVNALELEDSALYLCASSSQGADTQYFGPGTRLTVL.

The chain links TRBV18 to TRBJ2-3; TRBD2 matches 7 bases. Germline lookup yields CDR1 KGHSH and CDR2 LQKENI. The trim removed 2 bases at V and 1 base at J, leaving 6 bases unmatched. This CDR3 is 16 amino acids long. This CDR3 is CASSPRAGERTDTQYF. CDR3 nucleotides: TGTGCCAGCTCACCAAGGGCGGGGGAGCGCACAGATACGCAGTATTTT.

The table lists this clone with a count of one. The gene calls are TRBV12-5 and TRBJ2-1; the D is unclear. Germline CDR1 is LGHNT and CDR2 is FRNRAP. The CDR3 runs to 15 residues. Trimming took off 1 base at V and 7 bases at J, with 14 bases between the two ends. CDR3 amino acids: CASGLATAWRNEQFF. CDR3 nucleotides: TGTGCTAGTGGTTTGGCGACCGCCTGGCGGAATGAGCAGTTCTTC. The whole variable domain, remainder taken from reference TRBV12-5 and TRBJ2-1, is DARVTQTPRHKVTEMGQEVTMRCQPILGHNTVFWYRQTMMQGLELLAYFRNRAPLDDSGMPKDRFSAEMPDATLATLKIQPSEPRDSAVYFCASGLATAWRNEQFFGPGTRLTVL.

Only one count was recorded for this clone. The chain joins TRBV30 to TRBJ1-2; D is undetermined. Germline V gives CDR1 GTSNPN, CDR2 SVGIG (reference sequence). Between the trimmed V and J ends, which lost 0 bases and 10 bases, there was a span of 12 bases. The CDR3 has 12 amino acids. In DNA, the CDR3 is TGTGCCTGGAGTGTATTTCGCGGCCACTACACCTTC. Translated: CAWSVFRGHYTF.

The V call is TRBV7-9, the J call TRBJ2-3, with D perhaps TRBD1 (5 bases). The CDR3 loop spans 15 amino acids. Trimming stripped 1 base from V and 4 bases from J, with 12 bases between. Germline V gives CDR1 SEHNR, CDR2 FQNEAQ (reference sequence). This chain's CDR3 is CASSLDVGAPDTQYF. As DNA, the CDR3 is TGTGCCAGCAGCTTAGATGTTGGGGCCCCAGATACGCAGTATTTT. The full variable domain, in which reference TRBV7-9 and TRBJ2-3 provide the parts outside the CDR3, is DTGVSQNPRHKITKRGQNVTFRCDPISEHNRLYWYRQTLGQGPEFLTYFQNEAQLEKSRLLSDRFSAERPKGSFSTLEIQRTEQGDSAMYLCASSLDVGAPDTQYFGPGTRLTVL.

In this sample, this clone turned up once. J is TRBJ1-1 and V is TRBV11-2; tentatively, D is TRBD1 (5 bases). The V gene lost 2 bases and the J gene lost 4 bases, with 8 bases spanning the gap. The CDR3 length is 13 residues. Germline CDR1 and CDR2: SGHAT and FQNNGV. The CDR3 nucleotides are TGTGCCAGCAGCTTACAGGGATTCACTGAAGCTTTCTTT. Translation gives CASSLQGFTEAFF. The complete variable domain, with remaining parts taken from reference TRBV11-2 and TRBJ1-1, reads EAGVAQSPRYKIIEKRQSVAFWCNPISGHATLYWYQQILGQGPKLLIQFQNNGVVDDSQLPKDRFSAERLKGVDSTLKIQPAKLEDSAVYLCASSLQGFTEAFFGQGTRLTVV.

This sequence joins TRBV29-1 and TRBJ1-2; TRBD1 matches 10 bases. The germline V gene has CDR1 SQVTM and CDR2 ANQGSEA. The CDR3 totals 12 residues. With V trimmed by 3 bases and J by 6 bases, 1 base remained unmatched. The DNA of the CDR3 is TGCAGCGTTGAGGGACAGGGGAATGGCTACACCTTC. It is translated as CSVEGQGNGYTF.

This clone was detected only a few times. The V and J genes are TRBV7-8 and TRBJ1-3, with TRBD1 matching over 9 bases. The V gene end was trimmed by 7 bases and the J gene end by 4 bases; junction bases not matched to a gene: 8. The CDR3 consists of 15 residues. Germline CDR1 and CDR2: SGHVS and FQNEAQ. The CDR3 spells CASTKGQGQGNTIYF. The CDR3 bases are TGTGCCAGCACCAAAGGACAGGGGCAAGGAAACACCATATATTTT.

The chain joins TRBV6-1 to TRBJ1-2; D call uncertain. Per germline, CDR1 MNHNS and CDR2 SASEGT. V was trimmed by 3 bases and J by 0 bases, leaving 14 bases between them. The CDR3 consists of 16 residues. CDR3 nucleotide sequence: TGTGCCAGCAGTGAGTCGGGCGGGTTAGCTAACTATGGCTACACCTTC. It specifies CASSESGGLANYGYTF.

As for this clone: At the DNA level, this CDR3 is encoded by other sequences in the same sample as well. The chain recombines TRBV9 with TRBJ2-3, with TRBD1 matching 10 bases. V dropped 2 bases and J dropped 3; count of bases not matched to a gene: 3. The CDR3 sequence is 15 residues long. The germline V gene has CDR1 SGDLS and CDR2 YYNGEE. The CDR3 coding sequence is TGTGCCAGCAGCGTGGGGGGACAGGGGACAGATACGCAGTATTTT. It specifies CASSVGGQGTDTQYF.